These T cell receptor beta chains were read from a single sample in a study of chemoradiotherapy in HPV16-positive cancers. The method was immunoSEQ multiplex PCR; TCRdb's version includes in-frame clones alone and lacks a portion of them. The sample consists of several thousand clones, around 81% of them appearing once. The specimen was collected from a patient who underwent chemoradiotherapy. Every receptor here comes from a human donor with HPV-associated anogenital cancer. Each CDR3 is given with its conserved first and last residue. The order of the fields is V gene, clone size, J gene, D gene, CDR3 DNA, CDR3 protein. D genes are given only for firm matches. Only part of the rows carry a size: once, few, many, or a class if the clone is expanded.

TRBV28	-	TRBJ2-7	-	TGTGCCAGCGGCGACGTGGACGAGCAGTACTTC	CASGDVDEQYF
TRBV18	-	TRBJ2-1	TRBD2	TGTGCCAGCTCACGAGAGGCGGGGGGAAGCGGGAGGAGTGAGCAGTTCTTC	CASSREAGGSGRSEQFF
TRBV28	-	TRBJ2-7	TRBD2	TGTGCCAGCCGCGGGGCGGCGGGGGTCGCGTCCTACGAGCAGTACTTC	CASRGAAGVASYEQYF
TRBV7-3	-	TRBJ2-2	-	TGTGCCAGCAGCTATTCTAAGCTCACCGGGGAGCTGTTTTTT	CASSYSKLTGELFF
TRBV27	-	TRBJ2-7	-	TGTGCCAGCACCCCCTACGAGCAGTACTTC	CASTPYEQYF
TRBV11-3	once	TRBJ1-2	TRBD1	TGTGCCAGCAGCCGAGCAGGGGGCCATGGCTACACCTTC	CASSRAGGHGYTF
TRBV29-1	-	TRBJ2-4	-	TGCAGCGTCCGCGGGGAGAGTCTAGCCAAAAACATTCAGTACTTC	CSVRGESLAKNIQYF
TRBV11-3	-	TRBJ1-1	TRBD1	TGTGCCAGCAGCTTAGATCGGAGGGACAGAAAGAACACTGAAGCTTTCTTT	CASSLDRRDRKNTEAFF
TRBV2	-	TRBJ2-1	TRBD2	TGTGCCAGCAAGCTAGCGGGGGGGAATGAGCAGTTCTTC	CASKLAGGNEQFF
TRBV6-1	-	TRBJ1-2	-	TGTGCCAGCAGTGAAGACGTAGGGGGAAGGTATGGCTACACCTTC	CASSEDVGGRYGYTF
TRBV30	-	TRBJ2-5	-	TGTGCCTGGACCAAGGGTCAGATCCAAGAGACCCAGTACTTC	CAWTKGQIQETQYF
TRBV2	-	TRBJ2-7	-	TGTGCCAGCAGTGACGCCGGGGTAGTATACGAGCAGTACTTC	CASSDAGVVYEQYF
TRBV7-2	-	TRBJ1-2	-	TGTGCCAGTCGGCGGCAGGGAGGGGACTATGGCTACACCTTC	CASRRQGGDYGYTF
TRBV6-7	few	TRBJ2-5	TRBD1	TGTGCCAGCAGAGACACAGGGGGCCTAGATGTAGGGGAGACCCAGTACTTC	CASRDTGGLDVGETQYF
TRBV5-1	-	TRBJ2-7	-	TGCGCCAGCAGCCCCGACAGCCTTGCCTACGAGCAGTACTTC	CASSPDSLAYEQYF
TRBV6-1	-	TRBJ1-2	-	TGTGCCAGCCGGTCGGACGGGCCCTATGGCTACACCTTC	CASRSDGPYGYTF
TRBV19	-	TRBJ1-5	TRBD1	TGTGCCAGTAGTAAGGGACAGGGGTTGCCCCAGCATTTT	CASSKGQGLPQHF
TRBV18	-	TRBJ2-1	TRBD1	TGTGCCAGCTCCCGGGACAGCCTCTACAATGAGCAGTTCTTC	CASSRDSLYNEQFF
TRBV4-2	-	TRBJ2-3	-	TGTGCCAGCAGCCAAGCTCTTGGGGTTACCACAGATACGCAGTATTTT	CASSQALGVTTDTQYF
TRBV27	-	TRBJ2-2	-	TGTGCCAGCAGACCGGGACACCTGAACACCGGGGAGCTGTTTTTT	CASRPGHLNTGELFF
TRBV28	-	TRBJ2-7	-	TGTGCCAGCAGTTTCTCACAGAGGGTTCGGGGGGAGCAGTACTTC	CASSFSQRVRGEQYF
TRBV5-1	few	TRBJ1-1	-	TGCGCCAGCAGCTCGGACACCACGAACACTGAAGCTTTCTTT	CASSSDTTNTEAFF